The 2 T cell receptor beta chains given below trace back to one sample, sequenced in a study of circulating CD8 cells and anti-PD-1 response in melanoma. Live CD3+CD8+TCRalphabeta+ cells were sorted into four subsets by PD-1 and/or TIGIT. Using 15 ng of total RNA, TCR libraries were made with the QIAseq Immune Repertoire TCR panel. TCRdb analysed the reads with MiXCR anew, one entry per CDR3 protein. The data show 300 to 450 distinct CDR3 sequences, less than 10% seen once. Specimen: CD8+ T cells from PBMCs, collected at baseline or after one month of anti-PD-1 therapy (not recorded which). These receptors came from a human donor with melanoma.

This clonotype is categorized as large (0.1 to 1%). CDR3 loop: CATSDTGDASGKVTDTQYF. The CDR3 region has the DNA TGTGCCACCAGTGATACGGGGGACGCTAGCGGGAAGGTCACAGATACGCAGTATTTT. J is TRBJ2-3 and V is TRBV24-1; TRBD2 matches at 9 bases. Germline trimming cut 3 bases from V and 2 bases from J; bases unmatched to any gene: 14. This CDR3 is 19 amino acids long. CDR1 and CDR2 from the germline V gene are KGHDR and SFDVKD.

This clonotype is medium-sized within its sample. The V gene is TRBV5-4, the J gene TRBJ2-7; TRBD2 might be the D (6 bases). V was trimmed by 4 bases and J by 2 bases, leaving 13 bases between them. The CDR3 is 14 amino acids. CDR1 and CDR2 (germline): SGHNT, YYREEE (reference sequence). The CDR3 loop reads CASSPGTGAYEQYF. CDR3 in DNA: TGTGCCAGCAGCCCCGGGACGGGAGCCTACGAGCAGTACTTC.